This entry lists 30 T cell receptor beta chains sequenced from one sample in a study of CXCR3-negative and CXCR3-positive naive CD8 T cells. For these TCRs, the target antigens are not known. UMI-labeled TRB cDNA libraries were prepared by 5' RACE. TCRdb reworked the 5' RACE reads into one entry per CDR3 protein, no DNA. Recorded here are 130,000 to 150,000 distinct CDR3 sequences; the top ten clones represent 0.25% to 0.35%. Notes on the study in general: Compared with CXCR3-negative naive cells, CXCR3-positive naive cells showed more hydrophobic TRB CDR3s.

Sequences were obtained from naive CXCR3+ CD8+ T cells from blood. Subset given: CD45RO-CCR7+CD27+CD95- naive CD8+ T cells expressing CXCR3 (TNR3+). The receptors come from a human donor in good health. Some clones in this sample may be carry-over from other donors' samples.

The chain carries TRBV9 and TRBJ1-2; TCRdb selects TRBD1, and the lack of DNA leaves this call unchecked. This CDR3 spans 13 amino acids. Germline CDR1 and CDR2: SGDLS and YYNGEE. The chain's CDR3 is CASSPPGHSGYTF.

The CDR3 is CSVPPTGDLYGYTF. J is TRBJ1-2 and V is TRBV29-1; TCRdb indicates TRBD1, and absent DNA this call remains unverified. CDR1 SQVTM and CDR2 ANQGSEA come from the germline V gene. The CDR3 has 14 amino acids. Full variable domain (remainder filled in from reference TRBV29-1 and TRBJ1-2): SAVISQKPSRDICQRGTSLTIQCQVDSQVTMMFWYRQQPGQSLTLIATANQGSEATYESGFVIDKFPISRPNLTFSTLTVSNMSPEDSSIYLCSVPPTGDLYGYTFGSGTRLTVV.

The chain recombines TRBV3-1 with TRBJ2-7. The CDR3 runs to 13 residues. Germline assignment: CDR1 LGHDT and CDR2 YNNKEL (reference sequence). CDR3 protein: CASRSGESYEQYF.

The chain joins TRBV4-1 to TRBJ1-4; absent DNA, TCRdb's TRBD1 call cannot be checked. CDR3 length: 15 residues. Germline V lookup: CDR1 MGHRA, CDR2 YSYEKL. The CDR3 spells CASSYEQGITEKLFF.

The chain combines TRBV6-6 with TRBJ2-1; the TCRdb D gene call, TRBD2, has no DNA to confirm it. Per germline, CDR1 MNHNY and CDR2 SVGAGI (reference sequence). This CDR3 region has 16 residues. CDR3 protein: CASSQFLAGGRSEQFF.

This chain links TRBV4-2 with TRBJ2-1. From germline, CDR1 is LGHNA and CDR2 YNFKEQ. The length of the CDR3 is 12 residues. The CDR3 reads CASSQISREQFF.

The rearrangement joins TRBV13 to TRBJ1-1; lacking DNA, the TRBD1 call made by TCRdb goes unchecked. The CDR3 spans 17 residues. The germline CDR1 and CDR2 sequences are PRHDT and FYEKMQ (reference sequence). This CDR3 reads CASSSTMDGQPNTEAFF.

The chain joins TRBV28 to TRBJ1-1; TCRdb's assignment of TRBD1 cannot be checked, as there is no DNA. CDR3 length: 16 amino acids. Germline CDR1 is MDHEN and CDR2 is SYDVKM. The CDR3 reads CASSASPGLWNTEAFF.

The CDR3 loop reads CASSPSPGLADQDTQYF. This chain connects TRBV4-2 to TRBJ2-3; TCRdb lists TRBD2, though no DNA is available to test this call. Germline CDR1 LGHNA, CDR2 YNFKEQ. The CDR3 runs 17 residues.

The chain is built from TRBV27 and TRBJ2-1; the D call from TCRdb, TRBD2, cannot be confirmed without DNA. Germline V gene sequence: CDR1 MNHEY, CDR2 SMNVEV (reference sequence). The CDR3 has 16 amino acids. The CDR3 loop reads CASSLRGGGSYNEQFF.

V gene TRBV27 combines with J gene TRBJ2-5; without DNA, the TCRdb call of TRBD1 cannot be checked. Germline V CDR1 and CDR2: MNHEY, SMNVEV (reference sequence). The CDR3 runs to 16 residues. CDR3: CASSPSVGNILGTQYF.

This rearrangement joins TRBV28 to TRBJ2-3. CDR1 MDHEN and CDR2 SYDVKM come from the germline V gene. The CDR3 has 15 residues. The CDR3 is CASSLLFGRTDTQYF. The full variable domain, completed using reference TRBV28 and TRBJ2-3, is DVKVTQSSRYLVKRTGEKVFLECVQDMDHENMFWYRQDPGLGLRLIYFSYDVKMKEKGDIPEGYSVSREKKERFSLILESASTNQTSMYLCASSLLFGRTDTQYFGPGTRLTVL.

The V gene is TRBV29-1, the J gene TRBJ2-5; TCRdb reports TRBD1, a call that lacks DNA to check it against. This CDR3 is 16 amino acids long. Germline CDR1 reads SQVTM; CDR2 reads ANQGSEA. CDR3 residues: CSVEGRDREEGETHYF.

This chain uses TRBV11-2 with TRBJ2-7; TCRdb's D call, TRBD1, is unchecked because there is no DNA. The CDR3 extends over 13 amino acids. The germline V gene encodes CDR1 SGHAT and CDR2 FQNNGV. The CDR3 spells CASFGGGGAEQYF.

The CDR3 loop reads CSVEEVGLSSTEAFF. The V call is TRBV29-1, the J call TRBJ1-1; lacking DNA, the TRBD1 call made by TCRdb goes unchecked. The germline V gene encodes CDR1 SQVTM and CDR2 ANQGSEA. The length of the CDR3 is 15 residues.

The V and J genes are TRBV5-1 and TRBJ2-1; TCRdb gives TRBD2 as the D gene, but with no DNA this cannot be confirmed. Germline values: CDR1 SGHRS, CDR2 YFSETQ. There are 16 residues in the CDR3. This chain's CDR3 is CASSLAGLAPYNEQFF.

This chain links TRBV5-1 with TRBJ2-7; TCRdb's D call of TRBD1 is untestable without DNA. The germline V gene has CDR1 SGHRS and CDR2 YFSETQ. The CDR3 extends over 14 amino acids. The CDR3 region is CASSTVGGSYEQYF.

The chain combines TRBV20-1 with TRBJ1-1; TCRdb gives TRBD1 as the D gene, but with no DNA this cannot be confirmed. This CDR3 is 14 amino acids long. The V gene's germline CDR1 is DFQATT and CDR2 SNEGSKA (reference sequence). CDR3 in amino acids: CSASDRAMNTEAFF.

The rearrangement links TRBV7-3 to TRBJ2-7; there is no DNA to check the TCRdb D call of TRBD1. Germline CDR1 and CDR2: SGHTA and FQGTGA. CDR3 length equals 13 residues. The CDR3 loop reads CASSFEGGYEQYF.

The rearrangement uses TRBV11-3 and TRBJ1-2; without DNA, the TCRdb call of TRBD1 cannot be checked. From germline, CDR1 is SGHNT and CDR2 YENEEA. The CDR3 is 15 amino acids. CDR3 in amino acids: CASSLGGQTIYGYTF.

The chain uses TRBV28 and TRBJ2-5; the D call of TRBD2 rests on TCRdb alone, since no DNA is present to check it. This CDR3 spans 13 amino acids. Germline-derived CDR1 and CDR2 are MDHEN and SYDVKM. CDR3 sequence reads: CASSILAKETQYF.

The J gene is TRBJ2-1, the V gene TRBV29-1; no DNA is available, so the TRBD1 call from TCRdb remains unchecked. The germline gives CDR1 SQVTM, CDR2 ANQGSEA. This CDR3 has 15 residues. CDR3 sequence: CSVEILGQENNEQFF.

The J gene is TRBJ2-2, the V gene TRBV7-9; the TRBD2 assignment by TCRdb is unverifiable without DNA. The CDR3 runs 15 residues. Germline CDR1 and CDR2: SEHNR and FQNEAQ (reference sequence). The CDR3 sequence: CASNPRGRDTGELFF.

The V call is TRBV28, the J call TRBJ2-7. The CDR3 length is 20 residues. CDR1 and CDR2 (germline): MDHEN, SYDVKM. CDR3 amino acids: CASSSTVVIVLAEGPYEQYF.

V gene TRBV6-6 combines with J gene TRBJ2-5; TCRdb outputs TRBD1, but without DNA this stays unchecked. The V gene's germline CDR1 is MNHNY and CDR2 SVGAGI (reference sequence). This CDR3 has 13 amino acids. CDR3: CASNANRGETQYF.

The V and J genes are TRBV29-1 and TRBJ2-5; TCRdb's D call, TRBD1, is unchecked because there is no DNA. Germline assignment: CDR1 SQVTM and CDR2 ANQGSEA. The CDR3 consists of 14 residues. The CDR3: CSVDYGTHQETQYF.

The chain combines TRBV10-3 with TRBJ2-7; the TCRdb D gene call, TRBD2, has no DNA to confirm it. Germline V gene lookup returns CDR1 ENHRY and CDR2 SYGVKD. The CDR3 runs to 13 residues. The CDR3 reads CAISTSGTYEQYF.

CDR3 residues: CASSFETGNNQPQHF. The V and J genes are TRBV28 and TRBJ1-5; there is no DNA to check the TCRdb D call of TRBD1. This CDR3 has 15 amino acids. CDR1 and CDR2 (germline): MDHEN, SYDVKM.

The J gene is TRBJ1-3, the V gene TRBV6-5; TCRdb gives TRBD1 as the D gene, but with no DNA this cannot be confirmed. CDR1 and CDR2 (germline): MNHEY, SVGAGI. CDR3 length: 15 residues. The CDR3 region is CASSQDRGLWNTIYF.

The genes are TRBV20-1 and TRBJ2-7; lacking DNA, the TRBD2 call made by TCRdb goes unchecked. The CDR3 runs to 15 residues. Germline loops: CDR1 DFQATT, CDR2 SNEGSKA (reference sequence). The CDR3 is CSATGGRILTYEQYF.